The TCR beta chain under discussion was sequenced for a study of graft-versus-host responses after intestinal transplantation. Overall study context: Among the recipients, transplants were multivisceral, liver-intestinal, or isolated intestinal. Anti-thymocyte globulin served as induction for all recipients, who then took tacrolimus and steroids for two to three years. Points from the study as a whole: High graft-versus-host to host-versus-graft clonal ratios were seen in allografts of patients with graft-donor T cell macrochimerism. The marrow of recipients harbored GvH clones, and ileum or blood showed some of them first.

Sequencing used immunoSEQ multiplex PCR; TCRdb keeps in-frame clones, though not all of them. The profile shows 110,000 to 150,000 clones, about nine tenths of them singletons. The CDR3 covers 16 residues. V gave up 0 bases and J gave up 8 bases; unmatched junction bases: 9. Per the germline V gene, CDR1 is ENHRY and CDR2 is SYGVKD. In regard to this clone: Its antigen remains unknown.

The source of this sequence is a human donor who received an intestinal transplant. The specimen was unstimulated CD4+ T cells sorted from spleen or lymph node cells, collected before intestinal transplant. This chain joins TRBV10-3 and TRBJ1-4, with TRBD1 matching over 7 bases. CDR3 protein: CAISESPDRLGEKLFF. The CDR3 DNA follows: TGTGCCATCAGTGAGTCCCCGGACAGGTTAGGAGAAAAACTGTTTTTT.